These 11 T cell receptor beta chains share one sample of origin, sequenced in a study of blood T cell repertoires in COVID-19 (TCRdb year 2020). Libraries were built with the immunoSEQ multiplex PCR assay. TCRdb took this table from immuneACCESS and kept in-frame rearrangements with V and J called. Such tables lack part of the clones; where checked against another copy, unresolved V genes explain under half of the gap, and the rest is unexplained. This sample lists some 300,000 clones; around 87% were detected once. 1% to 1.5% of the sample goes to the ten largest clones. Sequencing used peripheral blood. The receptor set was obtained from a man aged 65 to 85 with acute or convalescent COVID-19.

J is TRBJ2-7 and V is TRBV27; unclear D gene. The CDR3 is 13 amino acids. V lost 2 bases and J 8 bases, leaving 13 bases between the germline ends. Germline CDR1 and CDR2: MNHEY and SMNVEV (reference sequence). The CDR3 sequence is CASSLKNRYQQYF. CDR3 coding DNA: TGTGCCAGCAGTTTAAAAAACAGATATCAGCAGTACTTC.

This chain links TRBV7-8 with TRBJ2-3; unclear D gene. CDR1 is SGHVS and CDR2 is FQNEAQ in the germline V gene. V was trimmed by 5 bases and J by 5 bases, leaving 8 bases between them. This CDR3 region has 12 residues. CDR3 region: CASSLYGDTQYF. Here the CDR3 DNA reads TGTGCCAGCAGCCTTTACGGAGATACGCAGTATTTT. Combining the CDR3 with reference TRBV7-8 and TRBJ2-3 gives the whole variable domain GAGVSQSPRYKVAKRGQDVALRCDPISGHVSLFWYQQALGQGPEFLTYFQNEAQLDKSGLPSDRFFAERPEGSVSTLKIQRTQQEDSAVYLCASSLYGDTQYFGPGTRLTVL.

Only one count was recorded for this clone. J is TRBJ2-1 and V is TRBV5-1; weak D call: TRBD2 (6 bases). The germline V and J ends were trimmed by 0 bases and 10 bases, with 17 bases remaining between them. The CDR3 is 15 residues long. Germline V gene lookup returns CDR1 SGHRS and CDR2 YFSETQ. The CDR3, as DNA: TGCGCCAGCAGCTTGGATGAGGGAGGTTGGGCCGAGCAGTTCTTC. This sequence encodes CASSLDEGGWAEQFF.

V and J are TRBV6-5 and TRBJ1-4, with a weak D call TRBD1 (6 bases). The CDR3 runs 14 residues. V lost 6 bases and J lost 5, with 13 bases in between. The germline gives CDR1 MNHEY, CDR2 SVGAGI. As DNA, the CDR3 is TGTGCCAGCAGACAGGGCTACGTCAATGAAAAACTGTTTTTT. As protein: CASRQGYVNEKLFF.

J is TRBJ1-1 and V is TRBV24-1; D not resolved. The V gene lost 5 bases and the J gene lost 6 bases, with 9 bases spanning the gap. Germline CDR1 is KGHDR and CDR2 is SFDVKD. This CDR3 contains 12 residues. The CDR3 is CATSGNEPEAFF. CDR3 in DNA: TGTGCCACCAGTGGTAATGAGCCTGAAGCTTTCTTT.

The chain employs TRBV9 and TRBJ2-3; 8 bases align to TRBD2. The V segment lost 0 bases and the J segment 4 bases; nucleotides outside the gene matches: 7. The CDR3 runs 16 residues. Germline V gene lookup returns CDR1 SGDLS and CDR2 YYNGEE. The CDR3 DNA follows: TGTGCCAGCAGCGTAGTTGGCGGGGGGACGTCAGATACGCAGTATTTT. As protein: CASSVVGGGTSDTQYF.

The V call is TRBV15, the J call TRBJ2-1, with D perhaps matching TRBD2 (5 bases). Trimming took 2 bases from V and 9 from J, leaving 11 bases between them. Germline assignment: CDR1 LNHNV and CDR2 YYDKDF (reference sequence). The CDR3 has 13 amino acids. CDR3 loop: CATSRLLGSEQFF. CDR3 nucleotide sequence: TGTGCCACCAGCAGACTACTAGGGAGTGAGCAGTTCTTC.

The DNA of the CDR3 is TGTGCCAGTAAGAAGCGCAACACCGGGGAGCTGTTTTTT. Its protein is CASKKRNTGELFF. This chain connects TRBV19 to TRBJ2-2; D unclear. The V gene's germline CDR1 is LNHDA and CDR2 SQIVND (reference sequence). This CDR3 is 13 amino acids long. Trimming removed 7 bases from V and 2 bases from J, with 8 bases in between.

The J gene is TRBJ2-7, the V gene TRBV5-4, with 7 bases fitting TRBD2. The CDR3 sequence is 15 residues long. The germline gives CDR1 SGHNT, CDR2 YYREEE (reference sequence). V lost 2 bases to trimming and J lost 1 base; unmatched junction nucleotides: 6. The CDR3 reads CASSLGLVTSYEQYF. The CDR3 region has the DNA TGTGCCAGCAGCTTAGGACTAGTTACATCCTACGAGCAGTACTTC.

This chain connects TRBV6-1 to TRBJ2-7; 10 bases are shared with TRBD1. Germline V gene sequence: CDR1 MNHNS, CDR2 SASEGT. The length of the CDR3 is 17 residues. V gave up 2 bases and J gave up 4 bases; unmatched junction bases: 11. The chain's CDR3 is CASSELGTGVRRYEQYF. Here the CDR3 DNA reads TGTGCCAGCAGTGAACTCGGGACAGGGGTTCGTCGTTACGAGCAGTACTTC.

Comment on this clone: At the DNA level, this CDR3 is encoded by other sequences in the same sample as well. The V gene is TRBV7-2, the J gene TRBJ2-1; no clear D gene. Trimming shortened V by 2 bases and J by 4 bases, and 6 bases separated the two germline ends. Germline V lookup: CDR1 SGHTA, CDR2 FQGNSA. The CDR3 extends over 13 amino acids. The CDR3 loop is CASSLNSYNEQFF. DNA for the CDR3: TGTGCCAGCAGCTTAAATAGTTACAATGAGCAGTTCTTC.